This T cell receptor beta chain was captured by sequencing in a study of post-analysis software for immune sequencing data. Study-level results: TRBV segments more frequent in patients than in controls numbered a few and included TRBV5-6, TRBV5-1 and TRBV20-1. Normalized Chao1 diversity in multiple sclerosis patients fell significantly below that of controls.

The library was made from cDNA and included unique molecular identifiers. TCRdb used MiXCR to reprocess the PCR reads, holding one entry per CDR3 protein. The data hold approximately 630,000 distinct CDR3 sequences, with 59% observed a single time. Concerning this clonotype: Its antigen remains unknown.

Germline V gene lookup returns CDR1 DFQATT and CDR2 SNEGSKA (reference sequence). The trim removed 0 bases at V and 6 bases at J, leaving 3 bases unmatched. The CDR3 has 13 residues. The V and J genes are TRBV20-1 and TRBJ2-7; 9 positions match TRBD2. The sequenced sample was blood. This TCR was recovered from a girl aged 2-10 years with multiple sclerosis. The chain's CDR3 is CSARDMTSGEQYF. CDR3 nucleotide sequence: TGCAGTGCTAGAGATATGACTAGCGGCGAGCAGTACTTC.